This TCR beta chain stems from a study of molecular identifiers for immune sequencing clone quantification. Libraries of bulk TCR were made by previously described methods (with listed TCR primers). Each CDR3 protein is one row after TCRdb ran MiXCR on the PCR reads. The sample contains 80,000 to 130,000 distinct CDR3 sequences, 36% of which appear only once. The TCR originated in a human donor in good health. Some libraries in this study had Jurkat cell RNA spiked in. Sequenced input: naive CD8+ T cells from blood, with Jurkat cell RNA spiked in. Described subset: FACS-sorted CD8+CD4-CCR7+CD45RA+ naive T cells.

CDR3 sequence (DNA): TGTGCCATCAGCCTAGCGGGAGTTCAAGATACGCAGTATTTT. Translation: CAISLAGVQDTQYF. The gene calls are TRBV2 and TRBJ2-3, with 10 bases aligning to TRBD2. The CDR3 is 14 amino acids. Germline-derived CDR1 and CDR2 are SNHLY and FYNNEI. J gave up 5 bases and V 10 bases, and 9 bases lay outside the gene matches.